A single sample gave rise to the 9 T cell receptor beta chains below, sequenced in a study of graft-versus-host responses after intestinal transplantation. The table came from immunoSEQ multiplex PCR; TCRdb's copy has only in-frame clones and leaves some out. Here the sample spans about 30,000 clones, 60% to 85% being singletons. Intraepithelial plus lamina propria lymphocytes were released by processing graft tissue. This material consisted of ileum tissue, taken 98 days after intestinal transplantation. Receptor source: a human patient who received an intestinal transplant, so some T cells may come from the graft donor.

This clone occurred a few times. The chain recombines TRBV19 with TRBJ1-2; a weak D match, TRBD1 (6 bases). Germline lookup yields CDR1 LNHDA and CDR2 SQIVND (reference sequence). This CDR3 region has 15 residues. Between the trimmed V and J ends, which lost 10 bases and 1 base, there was a span of 19 bases. CDR3 DNA sequence: TGTGCCACCACTACAGGGAGGTCTATTAACTATGGCTACACCTTC. Translated: CATTTGRSINYGYTF.

This clone was counted once. The genes are TRBV14 and TRBJ2-1, with a possible D match to TRBD2 (5 bases). Looked up from germline, CDR1 is SGHDN and CDR2 is FVKESK. Trimming took 4 bases from V and 2 from J, leaving 12 bases between them. The CDR3 has 15 amino acids. The CDR3 region has the DNA TGTGCCAGCAGCCCGAGAGAGGGCACCTACAATGAGCAGTTCTTC. It is translated as CASSPREGTYNEQFF.

The chain employs TRBV19 and TRBJ2-6; 7 bases map to TRBD1. The CDR3 is made up of 16 amino acids. With V trimmed by 3 bases and J by 0 bases, 2 bases remained unmatched. Per germline, CDR1 LNHDA and CDR2 SQIVND (reference sequence). CDR3 sequence (DNA): TGTGCCAGTAGTATTGGGACAGACTCTGGGGCCAACGTCCTGACTTTC. It translates to CASSIGTDSGANVLTF. The full variable domain, completed using reference TRBV19 and TRBJ2-6, is DGGITQSPKYLFRKEGQNVTLSCEQNLNHDAMYWYRQDPGQGLRLIYYSQIVNDFQKGDIAEGYSVSREKKESFPLTVTSAQKNPTAFYLCASSIGTDSGANVLTFGAGSRLTVL.

The CDR3 region has the DNA TGCGCCAGCAGCCCTGGACAGGGCCCTTCTTATAATTCACCCCTCCACTTT. Its translation: CASSPGQGPSYNSPLHF. This chain links TRBV4-1 with TRBJ1-6, with TRBD1 identical over 8 bases. The CDR3 sequence is 17 residues long. Germline assignment: CDR1 MGHRA and CDR2 YSYEKL. The ends lost 4 bases at V and 4 bases at J; junction bases unmatched: 9.

J is TRBJ2-3 and V is TRBV9; D gene ambiguous. CDR1 SGDLS and CDR2 YYNGEE come from the germline V gene. The CDR3 is made up of 12 amino acids. Trimming pared 3 bases from V and 6 bases from J, leaving 8 bases between. The CDR3 region has the DNA TGTGCCAGCAGCGCTGAGCCGGATACGCAGTATTTT. Translation: CASSAEPDTQYF.

This chain joins TRBV10-2 and TRBJ2-7; a possible D gene is TRBD1 (5 bases). V gave up 3 bases and J gave up 4 bases, with 13 bases separating them. This CDR3 spans 14 amino acids. CDR1 is WSHSY, CDR2 SAAADI, per germline. As DNA, the CDR3 is TGCGCCAGCAGTGATCCAGGGCTACGTTACGAGCAGTACTTC. It yields the protein CASSDPGLRYEQYF.

This clone was seen just once. This chain connects TRBV4-2 to TRBJ1-6, with D perhaps TRBD1 (5 bases). The CDR3 runs 17 residues. Trimming took 4 bases from V and 0 from J, leaving 13 bases between them. Germline CDR1 is LGHNA and CDR2 is YNFKEQ. The CDR3 DNA follows: TGTGCCAGCAGCCTCTCAGGGATCAGCTCCTATAATTCACCCCTCCACTTT. It is translated as CASSLSGISSYNSPLHF.

Only one count was recorded for this clone. The chain couples TRBV30 to TRBJ2-3, with no clear D. V lost 3 bases and J lost 2, with 12 bases in between. The CDR3 totals 14 residues. Germline V gene lookup returns CDR1 GTSNPN and CDR2 SVGIG (reference sequence). The CDR3 DNA sequence: TGTGCCTGGAGCGTACGTGGGGACACAGATACGCAGTATTTT. Encoded protein: CAWSVRGDTDTQYF.

The rearrangement joins TRBV19 to TRBJ1-6; possible D gene TRBD1, 5 bases. Germline V CDR1 and CDR2: LNHDA, SQIVND (reference sequence). The germline V and J ends were trimmed by 3 bases and 10 bases, with 16 bases remaining between them. This CDR3 is built from 15 residues. The DNA of the CDR3 is TGTGCCAGTAGTATTGAAGTTCTGGGGGAGTCACCCCTCCACTTT. It translates to CASSIEVLGESPLHF.